A selection of T cell receptor beta chains follows, all from one sample in a study of identical twins. TCRdb re-called the 5' RACE reads with MiXCR, one entry per CDR3 protein. This sample has about 570,000 distinct CDR3 sequences, with 9% to 10% found just once. Separately, the same data were catalogued under a study of yellow fever vaccine responses in identical twins.

Material for sequencing was PBMCs. These receptors were collected from a woman aged 18-30 years in good health. CDR3s include the opening cysteine and the closing phenylalanine or tryptophan. D genes are given only for firm matches. A row's size may be missing; if present it is once, few, many or a size class.

len,v_gene,d_gene,abundance,j_gene,CDR3nt,CDR3aa
17,TRBV7-6,TRBD2,few,TRBJ2-5,TGTGCCAGCAGCTTAAGGGCCCCTAGCGGGGGGCAAGAGACCCAGTACTTC,CASSLRAPSGGQETQYF
17,TRBV27,TRBD2,.,TRBJ2-1,TGTGCCAGCAGTCCTTCCTCCGGGACTAGCGCTACGAATGAGCAGTTCTTC,CASSPSSGTSATNEQFF
14,TRBV5-1,.,many,TRBJ2-1,TGCGCCAGCAGCTTTGGGGGGGGCGTGGATGAGCAGTTCTTC,CASSFGGGVDEQFF
14,TRBV5-6,TRBD1,.,TRBJ2-7,TGTGCCAGCAGCCTCGGGACAGCTCGGTACGAGCAGTACTTC,CASSLGTARYEQYF
14,TRBV4-3,.,.,TRBJ2-7,TGCGCCAGCAGCCACAGGGACGGATCCTACGAGCAGTACTTC,CASSHRDGSYEQYF
16,TRBV10-1,.,few,TRBJ2-1,TGCGCCAGCAGTGATAGTAGGGGGGGATCCTACAATGAGCAGTTCTTC,CASSDSRGGSYNEQFF
16,TRBV5-1,.,many,TRBJ2-3,TGCGCCAGCAGCGATGGACTGGGAGCGAGGGTCGATACGCAGTATTTT,CASSDGLGARVDTQYF
14,TRBV11-2,.,.,TRBJ2-1,TGTGCCAGCAGGGACCGGGGGCAGGTCGATGAGCAGTTCTTC,CASRDRGQVDEQFF
15,TRBV5-1,.,.,TRBJ1-2,TGCGCCAGCAGCCCAACGGACAGTAAACTTTATGGCTACACCTTC,CASSPTDSKLYGYTF
14,TRBV6-5,.,many,TRBJ1-1,TGTGCCAGCAATACTGGAGGGGGAATCACTGAAGCTTTCTTT,CASNTGGGITEAFF
13,TRBV20-1,.,.,TRBJ2-7,TGCAGTGCTAGCATGCGGACCACCTACGAGCAGTACTTC,CSASMRTTYEQYF
16,TRBV6-2/TRBV6-3,TRBD1,many,TRBJ1-4,TGTGCCAGCTGGACAGGGACGATTGCAACTAATGAAAAACTGTTTTTT,CASWTGTIATNEKLFF
16,TRBV2,.,many,TRBJ2-1,TGTGCCAGCAGCGCTATAGCGGAAAGCTCCTACAATGAGCAGTTCTTC,CASSAIAESSYNEQFF
12,TRBV2,.,.,TRBJ2-7,TGTGCCCAAAGCCGGGGAGACTACGAGCAGTACTTC,CAQSRGDYEQYF
15,TRBV7-9,TRBD2,few,TRBJ2-3,TGTGCCAGCAGCTTACGCGGGGGGCCCACAGATACGCAGTATTTT,CASSLRGGPTDTQYF
15,TRBV27,.,.,TRBJ1-6,TGTGCCAGCAGTTTAGAGAGGGTCGGGGGATCACCCCTCCACTTT,CASSLERVGGSPLHF
14,TRBV10-3,.,many,TRBJ2-3,TGTGCCATCATGAGGGAGCCCTTCACAGATACGCAGTATTTT,CAIMREPFTDTQYF
13,TRBV15,.,few,TRBJ1-1,TGTGCCACCAGCCTGAAAACTTACACTGAAGCTTTCTTT,CATSLKTYTEAFF
14,TRBV7-3,.,.,TRBJ1-1,TGTGCCAGCAGAGTGGGTCCCATGAACACTGAAGCTTTCTTT,CASRVGPMNTEAFF
14,TRBV2,.,.,TRBJ2-7,TGTGCCAGCAGTGAAACGGGACAAGGGTACGAGCAGTACTTC,CASSETGQGYEQYF
15,TRBV29-1,TRBD1,many,TRBJ2-1,TGCAGCGTTGAACGCGCGGGACAGGGAATCGGTGAGCAGTTCTTC,CSVERAGQGIGEQFF
15,TRBV3-1,TRBD1,few,TRBJ2-7,TGTGCCAGCAGCCCCCGGGACAGGTCCTCCTACGAGCAGTACTTC,CASSPRDRSSYEQYF
17,TRBV28,TRBD2,few,TRBJ2-3,TGTGCCAGCAGTTCCGAAAGGACTAGCGGGAGGTCAGATACGCAGTATTTT,CASSSERTSGRSDTQYF
15,TRBV6-2/TRBV6-3,.,.,TRBJ2-3,TGTGCCAGCAGTTACGTACCCGCGGCAGCAGATACGCAGTATTTT,CASSYVPAAADTQYF
13,TRBV12-3/TRBV12-4,TRBD2,many,TRBJ2-7,TGTGCCAGCAGTAGGACTAGCGACTACGAGCAGTACTTC,CASSRTSDYEQYF
16,TRBV2,TRBD2,few,TRBJ2-4,TGTGCCAGCAGTTCCCTCAGCGGGGGGGCCCAAAACATTCAGTACTTC,CASSSLSGGAQNIQYF
13,TRBV7-8,.,.,TRBJ2-5,TGTGCCAGCAGCTTTGGACCTACCTCGACCCAGTACTTC,CASSFGPTSTQYF
14,TRBV5-1,TRBD1,.,TRBJ2-3,TGCGCCAGCAGCGTGCAGGGGGCAGAAGATACGCAGTATTTT,CASSVQGAEDTQYF
15,TRBV7-2,.,few,TRBJ2-7,TGTGCCAGCAGCTTAGGTTTCGCGCCAAGCTACGAGCAGTACTTC,CASSLGFAPSYEQYF
15,TRBV10-2,TRBD2,many,TRBJ2-7,TGCGCCAGCAGTGAAGGTACGAGCGGGAGCTACGAGCAGTACTTC,CASSEGTSGSYEQYF
13,TRBV29-1,.,many,TRBJ1-5,TGCAGCGTTGGAGATGGGTTCAGCCAGCCCCAGCATTTT,CSVGDGFSQPQHF
14,TRBV20-1,TRBD2,.,TRBJ2-7,TGCAGTGCTAGAAGCCATGCGGGAGCGGGCGAGCAGTACTTC,CSARSHAGAGEQYF
16,TRBV5-1,.,many,TRBJ2-7,TGCGCCAGCAGCTTTGATCAGGCCCTCGGTTTGGGCGAGCAGTACTTC,CASSFDQALGLGEQYF
13,TRBV12-3/TRBV12-4,TRBD1,many,TRBJ2-1,TGTGCCAGCGGCCGGACAGGAATCAATGAGCAGTTCTTC,CASGRTGINEQFF
15,TRBV18,.,many,TRBJ2-6,TGTGCCAGCTCACCAGTAAGCTCTGGGGCCAACGTCCTGACTTTC,CASSPVSSGANVLTF
14,TRBV5-1,.,few,TRBJ2-3,TGCGCCAGCAGCTCTCTTTACTCCACAGATACGCAGTATTTT,CASSSLYSTDTQYF
14,TRBV10-3,.,many,TRBJ2-1,TGTGCCATCAGGGTCCGGGACGGTGACAATGAGCAGTTCTTC,CAIRVRDGDNEQFF
13,TRBV12-3/TRBV12-4,.,many,TRBJ2-5,TGTGCCAGCAGTTTAGCGGATCAAGAGACCCAGTACTTC,CASSLADQETQYF
17,TRBV27,.,few,TRBJ2-7,TGTGCCAGCAGTTTAAGCCTCGTGTACAGCAGGGGTGACGAGCAGTACTTC,CASSLSLVYSRGDEQYF
14,TRBV7-2,.,few,TRBJ2-7,TGTGCCAGCAGCTTAATGGACACCTCCTACGAGCAGTACTTC,CASSLMDTSYEQYF
14,TRBV20-1,TRBD1,.,TRBJ2-7,TGCAGTGCTAGAGGGACCTATACAGGGGACGAGCAGTACTTC,CSARGTYTGDEQYF
17,TRBV14,TRBD2,.,TRBJ2-1,TGTGCCAGCAGCCAAGTATTTATGACTAGCGGGAGCCCCACGCAGTTCTTC,CASSQVFMTSGSPTQFF
14,TRBV11-2,.,many,TRBJ2-7,TGTGCCAGCAGCTGGGGGGACAGCGCCTACGAGCAGTACTTC,CASSWGDSAYEQYF
12,TRBV18,.,.,TRBJ2-2,TGTGCCAGCTCAATTGGAGGCGGGGAGCTGTTTTTT,CASSIGGGELFF
14,TRBV4-3,.,many,TRBJ2-7,TGCGCCAGCAGCCAAGTGGCGGCGTCGGGGGAGCAGTACTTC,CASSQVAASGEQYF
15,TRBV12-3/TRBV12-4,TRBD1,.,TRBJ2-5,TGTGCCAGCAGCCTCCGGGACAGGGTCAAAGAGACCCAGTACTTC,CASSLRDRVKETQYF
14,TRBV5-6,TRBD1,few,TRBJ2-5,TGTGCCAGCAGCTTGGGGACAGGCTTTGAGACCCAGTACTTC,CASSLGTGFETQYF
13,TRBV12-3/TRBV12-4,.,.,TRBJ2-7,TGTGCCAGCAGTCCGGCCCGCAGGCCCGAGCAGTACTTC,CASSPARRPEQYF
15,TRBV6-4,TRBD2,many,TRBJ2-5,TGTGCCAGCAGTGAAGTCAGCGGGGGCATAGAGACCCAGTACTTC,CASSEVSGGIETQYF
12,TRBV10-3,.,many,TRBJ1-5,TGTGCCATCAGTGAGGGGGATCAGCCCCAGCATTTT,CAISEGDQPQHF
20,TRBV11-2,TRBD2,.,TRBJ2-4,TGTGCCAGCAGCCCCACAACAGGACTAGCGGGGACACTAGCCAAAAACATTCAGTACTTC,CASSPTTGLAGTLAKNIQYF